This TCR beta chain appears in the sequencing data of a study of T cells in Graves' hyperthyroidism and ophthalmopathy. The CDR3 has 18 amino acids. Germline V CDR1 and CDR2: LGHNA, YSLEER. The V gene end was trimmed by 3 bases and the J gene end by 1 base; junction bases not matched to a gene: 14. RNA transcripts gave rise to amplified TCR beta CDR3 regions. The HTBI primer set served for first-round RT-PCR of the TCR CDR3. TCRdb re-derived calls from the multiplex PCR reads in MiXCR, one entry per CDR3 protein. The sample holds about 290,000 distinct CDR3 sequences, 10% to 15% seen once. There are a few counts of this clonotype.

This sequence originates from a woman under 40 with Graves' hyperthyroidism that later progressed to Graves' ophthalmopathy. The rearrangement joins TRBV4-3 to TRBJ2-7; 8 bases are a match to TRBD1. The sequencing input was blood. The CDR3 loop is CASSHPSRRDRLSYEQYF. The CDR3 nucleotides read TGCGCCAGCAGCCATCCCTCCCGTCGGGACAGGTTATCCTACGAGCAGTACTTC.